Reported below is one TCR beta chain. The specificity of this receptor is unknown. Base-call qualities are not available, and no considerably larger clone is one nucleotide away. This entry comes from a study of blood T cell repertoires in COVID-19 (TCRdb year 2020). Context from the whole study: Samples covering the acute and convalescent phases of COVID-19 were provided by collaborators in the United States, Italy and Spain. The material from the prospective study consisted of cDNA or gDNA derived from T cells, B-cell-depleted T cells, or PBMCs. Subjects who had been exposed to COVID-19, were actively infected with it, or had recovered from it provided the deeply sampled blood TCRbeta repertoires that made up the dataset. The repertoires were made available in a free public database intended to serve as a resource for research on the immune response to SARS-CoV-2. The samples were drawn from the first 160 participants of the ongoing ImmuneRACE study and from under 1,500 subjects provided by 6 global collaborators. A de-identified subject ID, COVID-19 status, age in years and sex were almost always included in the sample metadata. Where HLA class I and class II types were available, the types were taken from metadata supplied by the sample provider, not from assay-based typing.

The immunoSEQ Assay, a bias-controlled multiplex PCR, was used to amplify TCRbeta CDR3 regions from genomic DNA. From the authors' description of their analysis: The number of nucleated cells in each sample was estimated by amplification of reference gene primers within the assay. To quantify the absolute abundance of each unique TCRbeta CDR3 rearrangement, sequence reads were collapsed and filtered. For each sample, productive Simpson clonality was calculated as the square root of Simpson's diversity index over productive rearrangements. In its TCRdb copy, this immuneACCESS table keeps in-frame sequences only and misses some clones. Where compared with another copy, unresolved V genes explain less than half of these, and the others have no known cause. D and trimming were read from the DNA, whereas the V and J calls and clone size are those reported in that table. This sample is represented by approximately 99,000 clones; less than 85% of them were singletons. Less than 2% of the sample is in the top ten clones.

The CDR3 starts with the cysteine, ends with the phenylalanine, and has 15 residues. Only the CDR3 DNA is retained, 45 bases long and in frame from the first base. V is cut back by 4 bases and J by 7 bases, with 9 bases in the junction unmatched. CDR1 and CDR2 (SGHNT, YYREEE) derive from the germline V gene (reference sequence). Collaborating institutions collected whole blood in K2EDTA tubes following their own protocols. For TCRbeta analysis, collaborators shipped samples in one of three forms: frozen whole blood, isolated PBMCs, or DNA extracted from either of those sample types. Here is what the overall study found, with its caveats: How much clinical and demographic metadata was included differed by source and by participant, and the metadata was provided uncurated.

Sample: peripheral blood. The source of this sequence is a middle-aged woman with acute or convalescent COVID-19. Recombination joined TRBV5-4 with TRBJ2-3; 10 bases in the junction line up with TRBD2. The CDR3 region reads CASSPQAGGPNTQYF. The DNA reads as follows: TGTGCCAGCAGCCCCCAAGCGGGGGGGCCGAATACGCAGTATTTT.